The entry below describes one T cell receptor beta chain. Original data processing: Amplification of reference gene primers provided the estimated nucleated cell counts. Sequencing was performed with immunoSEQ multiplex PCR; in TCRdb, only in-frame clones are kept and a portion is missing. V, J and clone size derive from that table, while D and trimming were established from the DNA sequence. The table records 300,000 to 400,000 clones, around 90% of them present only once. The entry originates in a study of blood T cell repertoires in COVID-19. This CDR3 has 13 amino acids. Germline V gene sequence: CDR1 MDHEN, CDR2 SYDVKM. Trimming took off 4 bases at V and 7 bases at J, with 13 bases between the two ends.

The specimen was peripheral blood. The source of this sequence is a woman in her late teens or twenties who had recovered from COVID-19. The chain recombines TRBV28 with TRBJ1-2; D possibly corresponds to TRBD1 (6 bases). This CDR3 reads CASSWSGDFGYTF. For the CDR3, the DNA is TGTGCCAGCAGTTGGTCAGGGGATTTTGGCTACACCTTC.